These T cell receptor beta chains were read from a single sample in a study of T cell changes during pregnancy in multiple sclerosis. The assay was immunoSEQ multiplex PCR, and TCRdb's table has in-frame clones only and misses some. The sample holds roughly 70,000 clones, around 92% seen once. The specimen was peripheral blood, collected before pregnancy. Source of these receptors: a female donor with multiple sclerosis, enrolled in a pregnancy study. Both conserved end residues are part of each CDR3. A D gene is named only where the DNA matches it firmly. Only some rows state a clone size, as once, few, many or a class for expanded clones.

cdr3_aa: CAISEFGQGTSGRENIQYF
cdr3_nt: TGTGCCATCAGTGAGTTCGGACAGGGGACTAGCGGGAGGGAAAACATTCAGTACTTC
j_call: TRBJ2-4
d_call: TRBD2
v_call: TRBV10-3
clone_size: once

cdr3_aa: CASSLGGISYEQYF
cdr3_nt: TGTGCCAGCAGCTTAGGAGGGATCTCCTACGAGCAGTACTTC
j_call: TRBJ2-7
d_call: NA
v_call: TRBV7-2
clone_size: NA

cdr3_aa: CASSPREGLETQYF
cdr3_nt: TGTGCCAGCAGTCCCCGGGAGGGATTAGAGACCCAGTACTTC
j_call: TRBJ2-5
d_call: TRBD2
v_call: TRBV6-5
clone_size: NA

cdr3_aa: CASSLVAGGKNTEAFF
cdr3_nt: TGCGCCAGCAGCTTGGTGGCAGGGGGTAAGAACACTGAAGCTTTCTTT
j_call: TRBJ1-1
d_call: TRBD1
v_call: TRBV5-1
clone_size: NA

cdr3_aa: CASSGGRYRVGTDTQYF
cdr3_nt: TGTGCCAGCAGCGGGGGCCGGTACCGAGTCGGCACAGATACGCAGTATTTT
j_call: TRBJ2-3
d_call: NA
v_call: TRBV5-4
clone_size: NA

cdr3_aa: CASRYSGTTYNEQFF
cdr3_nt: TGTGCCAGCAGGTATAGCGGGACGACCTACAATGAGCAGTTCTTC
j_call: TRBJ2-1
d_call: TRBD2
v_call: TRBV28
clone_size: NA

cdr3_aa: CASRGLGGVYEQYF
cdr3_nt: TGCGCCAGCAGAGGGTTGGGGGGAGTCTACGAGCAGTACTTC
j_call: TRBJ2-7
d_call: NA
v_call: TRBV5-1
clone_size: NA

cdr3_aa: CASTGGVGDRAYNEQFF
cdr3_nt: TGTGCCAGCACCGGGGGGGTGGGGGACAGGGCCTACAATGAGCAGTTCTTC
j_call: TRBJ2-1
d_call: NA
v_call: TRBV9
clone_size: NA

cdr3_aa: CASSLVAGLAGNEQYF
cdr3_nt: TGTGCCAGCAGCTTAGTCGCCGGACTAGCGGGAAACGAGCAGTACTTC
j_call: TRBJ2-7
d_call: TRBD2
v_call: TRBV7-6
clone_size: NA

cdr3_aa: CASSSRTSISADTQYF
cdr3_nt: TGCGCCAGCAGCAGCCGGACTAGCATCTCAGCGGATACGCAGTATTTT
j_call: TRBJ2-3
d_call: TRBD2
v_call: TRBV4-1
clone_size: NA

cdr3_aa: CASSYGLAGVQFF
cdr3_nt: TGTGCCAGCAGTTACGGACTAGCGGGAGTGCAGTTCTTC
j_call: TRBJ2-1
d_call: TRBD2
v_call: TRBV6-6
clone_size: NA

cdr3_aa: CASSRGDLSTDTQYF
cdr3_nt: TGTGCCAGTAGTCGCGGGGATCTTAGCACAGATACGCAGTATTTT
j_call: TRBJ2-3
d_call: NA
v_call: TRBV19
clone_size: NA

cdr3_aa: CASSWRGNTGELFF
cdr3_nt: TGTGCCAGCAGCTGGCGGGGGAACACCGGGGAGCTGTTTTTT
j_call: TRBJ2-2
d_call: NA
v_call: TRBV6-5
clone_size: NA

cdr3_aa: CASSRDSIYNEQFF
cdr3_nt: TGTGCCAGCAGTAGGGACAGTATCTACAATGAGCAGTTCTTC
j_call: TRBJ2-1
d_call: TRBD1
v_call: TRBV5-5
clone_size: NA

cdr3_aa: CASTGNRGPQPQHF
cdr3_nt: TGTGCCAGCACAGGGAACAGGGGGCCTCAGCCCCAGCATTTT
j_call: TRBJ1-5
d_call: TRBD1
v_call: TRBV6-1
clone_size: NA

cdr3_aa: CASSEDSNTEAFF
cdr3_nt: TGTGCCAGCAGTGAAGACAGCAACACTGAAGCTTTCTTT
j_call: TRBJ1-1
d_call: NA
v_call: TRBV6-1
clone_size: NA

cdr3_aa: CAISESTFGRTEEQYF
cdr3_nt: TGTGCCATCAGTGAGTCGACCTTCGGGAGAACAGAAGAGCAGTACTTC
j_call: TRBJ2-7
d_call: NA
v_call: TRBV10-3
clone_size: NA

cdr3_aa: CASSQPQLTGGGCNQPQHF
cdr3_nt: TGTGCCAGCAGCCAACCTCAATTGACAGGGGGCGGGTGCAATCAGCCCCAGCATTTT
j_call: TRBJ1-5
d_call: TRBD1
v_call: TRBV14
clone_size: NA

cdr3_aa: CASSPTGGSSKTQYF
cdr3_nt: TGCGCCAGCAGCCCAACGGGCGGGAGTTCAAAGACCCAGTACTTC
j_call: TRBJ2-5
d_call: TRBD2
v_call: TRBV5-1
clone_size: once

cdr3_aa: CASSPVGDFHTEAFF
cdr3_nt: TGTGCCAGCAGTCCCGTAGGAGATTTTCACACTGAAGCTTTCTTT
j_call: TRBJ1-1
d_call: NA
v_call: TRBV6-5
clone_size: NA

cdr3_aa: CASSQDLSGYNEQFF
cdr3_nt: TGCGCCAGCAGCCAAGATCTGAGCGGTTACAATGAGCAGTTCTTC
j_call: TRBJ2-1
d_call: NA
v_call: TRBV4-3
clone_size: NA

cdr3_aa: CASSLAHREWQETQYF
cdr3_nt: TGTGCCAGCAGCTTAGCGCATCGGGAGTGGCAAGAGACCCAGTACTTC
j_call: TRBJ2-5
d_call: NA
v_call: TRBV7-2
clone_size: NA

cdr3_aa: CASSIVAGGGETQYF
cdr3_nt: TGTGCCAGTAGTATAGTGGCGGGAGGCGGGGAGACCCAGTACTTC
j_call: TRBJ2-5
d_call: TRBD2
v_call: TRBV19
clone_size: NA

cdr3_aa: CASNRDRYNEQFF
cdr3_nt: TGTGCCAGCAACCGGGACAGATACAATGAGCAGTTCTTC
j_call: TRBJ2-1
d_call: TRBD1
v_call: TRBV14
clone_size: NA

cdr3_aa: CASSIVGRGRPTEAFF
cdr3_nt: TGTGCCAGTAGTATCGTAGGCAGGGGGAGACCCACTGAAGCTTTCTTT
j_call: TRBJ1-1
d_call: TRBD1
v_call: TRBV19
clone_size: NA

cdr3_aa: CASSQGTSGSRQTYNEQFF
cdr3_nt: TGCGCCAGCAGCCAAGGGACTAGCGGGAGTAGACAGACCTACAATGAGCAGTTCTTC
j_call: TRBJ2-1
d_call: TRBD2
v_call: TRBV4-1
clone_size: NA

cdr3_aa: CASSLSSSRVHNEQFF
cdr3_nt: TGTGCCAGCAGTTTATCTTCTTCCAGGGTCCACAATGAGCAGTTCTTC
j_call: TRBJ2-1
d_call: NA
v_call: TRBV28
clone_size: NA

cdr3_aa: CASSGALAGGPLEQYF
cdr3_nt: TGTGCCAGCAGCGGGGCTTTAGCGGGAGGGCCCCTCGAGCAGTACTTC
j_call: TRBJ2-7
d_call: TRBD2
v_call: TRBV9
clone_size: once

cdr3_aa: CASRPGANTGELFF
cdr3_nt: TGTGCCAGTAGGCCCGGAGCGAACACCGGGGAGCTGTTTTTT
j_call: TRBJ2-2
d_call: NA
v_call: TRBV19
clone_size: NA

cdr3_aa: CASSPGQVYGYTF
cdr3_nt: TGTGCCAGCAGCCCCGGACAGGTCTATGGCTACACCTTC
j_call: TRBJ1-2
d_call: TRBD1
v_call: TRBV6-6
clone_size: NA

cdr3_aa: CASSRTGLAEETQYF
cdr3_nt: TGTGCCAGCAGCAGAACGGGACTAGCGGAAGAGACCCAGTACTTC
j_call: TRBJ2-5
d_call: TRBD2
v_call: TRBV5-6
clone_size: NA

cdr3_aa: CASSPGLARPQETQYF
cdr3_nt: TGTGCCAGCAGCCCTGGACTAGCGAGGCCCCAAGAGACCCAGTACTTC
j_call: TRBJ2-5
d_call: TRBD2
v_call: TRBV11-2
clone_size: NA

cdr3_aa: CASRGGPASVGSPLHF
cdr3_nt: TGTGCCAGCAGGGGAGGACCGGCGAGTGTGGGTTCACCCCTCCACTTT
j_call: TRBJ1-6
d_call: NA
v_call: TRBV25-1
clone_size: once

cdr3_aa: CASGTGASGNTIYF
cdr3_nt: TGTGCCAGCGGGACAGGAGCCTCTGGAAACACCATATATTTT
j_call: TRBJ1-3
d_call: TRBD1
v_call: TRBV7-9
clone_size: NA

cdr3_aa: CASTLPGLVGEQFF
cdr3_nt: TGTGCCAGCACTCTACCGGGACTAGTAGGTGAGCAGTTCTTC
j_call: TRBJ2-1
d_call: TRBD2
v_call: TRBV18
clone_size: NA

cdr3_aa: CASSLYPGGGSYEQYF
cdr3_nt: TGCGCCAGCAGCTTGTATCCGGGCGGGGGCTCCTACGAGCAGTACTTC
j_call: TRBJ2-7
d_call: TRBD2
v_call: TRBV5-1
clone_size: NA

cdr3_aa: CASSLGGLGMGSGNTIYF
cdr3_nt: TGTGCCAGCAGCTTAGGCGGGCTGGGGATGGGATCTGGAAACACCATATATTTT
j_call: TRBJ1-3
d_call: NA
v_call: TRBV7-8
clone_size: NA

cdr3_aa: CASSLAREHLSGNQPQHF
cdr3_nt: TGTGCCAGCAGCTTAGCGCGGGAACATCTCTCAGGGAATCAGCCCCAGCATTTT
j_call: TRBJ1-5
d_call: NA
v_call: TRBV7-9
clone_size: NA

cdr3_aa: CASSYATGVVGELFF
cdr3_nt: TGTGCCAGCAGTTACGCGACAGGGGTAGTCGGGGAGCTGTTTTTT
j_call: TRBJ2-2
d_call: TRBD1
v_call: TRBV6-5
clone_size: NA

cdr3_aa: CASSLGQEYNEQFF
cdr3_nt: TGTGCCAGTAGTCTTGGACAAGAATACAATGAGCAGTTCTTC
j_call: TRBJ2-1
d_call: NA
v_call: TRBV19
clone_size: NA

cdr3_aa: CASSVDMGQGIRNTIYF
cdr3_nt: TGTGCCAGCAGCGTAGATATGGGACAGGGGATTAGAAACACCATATATTTT
j_call: TRBJ1-3
d_call: TRBD1
v_call: TRBV9
clone_size: NA

cdr3_aa: CASSLRTGNTEAFF
cdr3_nt: TGTGCCAGCTCCCTTCGGACAGGGAACACTGAAGCTTTCTTT
j_call: TRBJ1-1
d_call: TRBD1
v_call: TRBV6-5
clone_size: NA

cdr3_aa: CATSAGANVLTF
cdr3_nt: TGTGCCACCTCTGCTGGGGCCAACGTCCTGACTTTC
j_call: TRBJ2-6
d_call: NA
v_call: TRBV6-1
clone_size: NA

cdr3_aa: CASMLLDSAPAFF
cdr3_nt: TGTGCCAGCATGTTACTGGACTCCGCCCCAGCTTTCTTT
j_call: TRBJ1-1
d_call: NA
v_call: TRBV14
clone_size: NA

cdr3_aa: CAWSVRRAPSYEQYF
cdr3_nt: TGTGCCTGGAGTGTACGCAGGGCCCCCTCCTACGAGCAGTACTTC
j_call: TRBJ2-7
d_call: NA
v_call: TRBV30
clone_size: NA

cdr3_aa: CASSATGTQGNTIYF
cdr3_nt: TGTGCCAGCAGTGCAACCGGGACACAGGGAAACACCATATATTTT
j_call: TRBJ1-3
d_call: NA
v_call: TRBV6-1
clone_size: NA

cdr3_aa: CASSLLVENNEQFF
cdr3_nt: TGTGCCAGCAGCTTATTGGTAGAAAACAATGAGCAGTTCTTC
j_call: TRBJ2-1
d_call: NA
v_call: TRBV7-9
clone_size: NA

cdr3_aa: CASPALAGNTGELFF
cdr3_nt: TGTGCCAGCCCCGCTCTGGCAGGCAACACCGGGGAGCTGTTTTTT
j_call: TRBJ2-2
d_call: NA
v_call: TRBV18
clone_size: once

cdr3_aa: CASTYSGQEYEQYF
cdr3_nt: TGTGCCAGCACCTACTCGGGACAGGAGTACGAGCAGTACTTC
j_call: TRBJ2-7
d_call: TRBD1
v_call: TRBV28
clone_size: NA

cdr3_aa: CASSVSGRGRTDTQYF
cdr3_nt: TGTGCCAGCAGCGTCAGCGGCCGCGGGAGAACAGATACGCAGTATTTT
j_call: TRBJ2-3
d_call: TRBD2
v_call: TRBV11-2
clone_size: NA

cdr3_aa: CASSQEAKLFF
cdr3_nt: TGTGCCAGCAGTCAGGAGGCAAAACTGTTTTTT
j_call: TRBJ1-4
d_call: NA
v_call: TRBV6-1
clone_size: NA